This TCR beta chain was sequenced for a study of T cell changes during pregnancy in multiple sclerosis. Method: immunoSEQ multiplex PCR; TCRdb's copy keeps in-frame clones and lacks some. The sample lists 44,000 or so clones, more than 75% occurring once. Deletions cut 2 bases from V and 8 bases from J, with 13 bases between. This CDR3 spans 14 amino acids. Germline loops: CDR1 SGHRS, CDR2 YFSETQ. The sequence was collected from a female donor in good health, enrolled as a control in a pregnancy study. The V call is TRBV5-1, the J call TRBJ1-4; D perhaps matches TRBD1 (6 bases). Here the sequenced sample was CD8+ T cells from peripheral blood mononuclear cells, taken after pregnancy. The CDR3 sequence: CASSFAGAKEKLFF. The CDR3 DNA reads TGCGCCAGCAGCTTCGCAGGGGCAAAAGAAAAACTGTTTTTT.